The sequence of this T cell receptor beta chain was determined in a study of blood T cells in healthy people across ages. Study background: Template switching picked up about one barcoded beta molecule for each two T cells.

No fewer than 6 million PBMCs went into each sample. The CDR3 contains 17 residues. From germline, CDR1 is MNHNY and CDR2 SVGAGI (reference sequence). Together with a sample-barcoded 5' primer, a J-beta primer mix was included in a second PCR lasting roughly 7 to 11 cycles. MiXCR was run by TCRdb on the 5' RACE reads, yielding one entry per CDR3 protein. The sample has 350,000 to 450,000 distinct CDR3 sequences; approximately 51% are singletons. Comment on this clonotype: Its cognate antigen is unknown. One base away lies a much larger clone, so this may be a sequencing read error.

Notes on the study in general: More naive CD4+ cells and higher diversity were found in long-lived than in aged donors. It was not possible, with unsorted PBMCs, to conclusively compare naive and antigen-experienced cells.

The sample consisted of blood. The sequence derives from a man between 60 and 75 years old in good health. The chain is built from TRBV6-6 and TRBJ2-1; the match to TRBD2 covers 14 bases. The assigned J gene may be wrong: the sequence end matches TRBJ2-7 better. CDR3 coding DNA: TGTGCCAGCAGTTACTCGGGACTAGCGGGGGTCTACAATGAGCAGTACTTC. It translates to CASSYSGLAGVYNEQYF.